Below, one T cell receptor beta chain is given with its context. One end of the junction fails to match germline, which may point to a read error. The CDR3 runs to 14 residues. Per the germline V gene, CDR1 is LNHDA and CDR2 is SQIVND (reference sequence). Likely shared infections and vaccines: all three twin pairs were reared together. The data belong to a study of identical twins' blood T cells. As for the study in general: Roughly six alpha and roughly six beta libraries together yielded roughly 50 million reads.

Each TCR cDNA library carried sample-specific barcodes on both ends. Per the authors' pipeline: Each donor had about 100,000 to nearly 550,000 clonotypes. One entry per CDR3 protein, called by TCRdb with MiXCR from the 5' RACE reads. In this record, the V and J calls reflect TCRdb's handling and not the investigators' own analysis. The table shows about 370,000 distinct CDR3 sequences, with around 30% occurring only once. The sequence was collected from a woman aged 18 to 50 in good health. The specimen was PBMCs. This chain connects TRBV19 to TRBJ2-1; a weak D match, TRBD1 (5 bases). CDR3 sequence: CASSVRRQDNDQFF. Here the CDR3 DNA reads TGTGCCAGTAGCGTTCGCCGGCAGGACAATGATCAGTTCTTC.